This entry lists 21 T cell receptor beta chains sequenced from one sample in a study of T cell changes during pregnancy in multiple sclerosis. Generated by immunoSEQ multiplex PCR, the TCRdb table keeps only in-frame clones and is missing some. Seen here are 85,000 to 100,000 clones, 92% observed once, and the top ten hold 1.5%. Specimen: peripheral blood, collected in the first trimester of pregnancy. The receptors shown here come from a female donor with multiple sclerosis, enrolled in a pregnancy study.

A single count supports this clone. This chain links TRBV7-8 with TRBJ2-2, with 7 bases matching TRBD2. The CDR3 runs to 14 residues. CDR1 is SGHVS and CDR2 is FQNEAQ in the germline V gene. V shed 8 bases, J shed 3 bases, and the junction held 6 bases outside the gene matches. The CDR3 is CASAAGRDTGELFF. CDR3 coding DNA: TGTGCCAGCGCGGCAGGGAGGGACACCGGGGAGCTGTTTTTT.

The chain links TRBV2 to TRBJ2-3, with 10 bases that match TRBD2. Trimming at V came to 7 bases and at J to 3 bases, leaving 10 bases not matched to a gene. Germline V lookup: CDR1 SNHLY, CDR2 FYNNEI. The CDR3 length is 16 residues. CDR3 loop: CASIRSLAGVTDTQYF. Written as DNA, the CDR3 is TGTGCCAGCATCCGGTCCCTAGCGGGAGTAACAGATACGCAGTATTTT.

The rearrangement links TRBV25-1 to TRBJ2-2; 8 nucleotides agree with TRBD2. Germline CDR1 MGHDK, CDR2 SYGVNS. Trimming took 5 bases from V and 5 from J; bases not matched to a gene: 16. This CDR3 comprises 18 residues. The CDR3: CASSPQGVGLAPTGELFF. The CDR3 coding sequence is TGTGCCAGCAGTCCCCAAGGGGTAGGACTAGCCCCTACCGGGGAGCTGTTTTTT.

This chain joins TRBV27 and TRBJ2-7, with 9 bases aligning to TRBD1. J lost 7 bases, V lost 10 bases, and 8 bases had no gene match. Germline assignment: CDR1 MNHEY and CDR2 SMNVEV (reference sequence). The CDR3 sequence is 12 residues long. In nucleotides, the CDR3 is TGTGCCACCGGGACAGGGAAATTGGAGCAGTACTTC. It is translated as CATGTGKLEQYF.

The genes are TRBV30 and TRBJ2-7, with TRBD2 matching over 9 bases. Trimming took 4 bases from V and 3 from J; bases not matched to a gene: 4. CDR1 and CDR2 from the germline V gene are GTSNPN and SVGIG (reference sequence). The CDR3 covers 13 residues. CDR3 protein: CAWTRTSDYEQYF. As DNA, the CDR3 is TGTGCCTGGACCCGGACTAGCGACTACGAGCAGTACTTC.

The rearrangement uses TRBV10-2 and TRBJ1-5; D not certain. Trimming took 9 bases from V and 2 from J, leaving 8 bases between them. The CDR3 runs 12 residues. From germline, CDR1 is WSHSY and CDR2 SAAADI. The CDR3 sequence is CASKAGNQPQHF. CDR3 nucleotide sequence: TGCGCCAGTAAGGCGGGCAATCAGCCCCAGCATTTT.

V gene TRBV19 combines with J gene TRBJ1-2; TRBD1 matches 9 bases. The junction had 4 bases not matched to a gene; V was cut back by 7 bases and J by 4 bases. This CDR3 is 13 amino acids long. The V gene's germline CDR1 is LNHDA and CDR2 SQIVND (reference sequence). In nucleotides, the CDR3 is TGTGCCAGTACCCTGACAGGGGGCTATGGCTACACCTTC. Protein: CASTLTGGYGYTF. Full variable domain (outside the CDR3, taken from reference TRBV19 and TRBJ1-2): DGGITQSPKYLFRKEGQNVTLSCEQNLNHDAMYWYRQDPGQGLRLIYYSQIVNDFQKGDIAEGYSVSREKKESFPLTVTSAQKNPTAFYLCASTLTGGYGYTFGSGTRLTVV.

The CDR3 spells CASSIGTSRRTDTQYF. The DNA for the CDR3 is TGTGCCAGTAGTATAGGTACTAGCCGACGCACAGATACGCAGTATTTT. The chain has TRBV19 and TRBJ2-3; a possible D gene is TRBD2 (6 bases). Trimming cost V 1 base and J 1 base, with 12 bases left between them. The CDR3 has 16 amino acids. Per germline, CDR1 LNHDA and CDR2 SQIVND (reference sequence).

The V gene is TRBV5-1, the J gene TRBJ2-4, with 7 positions matching TRBD2. V gave up 5 bases and J gave up 2 bases; unmatched junction bases: 7. Germline V gives CDR1 SGHRS, CDR2 YFSETQ. CDR3 length: 15 residues. This CDR3 is CASRRDYESKNIQYF. The CDR3 DNA sequence: TGCGCCAGCAGGAGGGACTACGAATCCAAAAACATTCAGTACTTC.

This chain uses TRBV18 with TRBJ2-5, with 8 bases fitting TRBD2. This CDR3 spans 20 amino acids. CDR1 and CDR2 from the germline V gene are KGHSH and LQKENI. After removal of 3 bases from V and 7 bases from J, the junction contained 25 bases not matched to a gene. CDR3 residues: CASSPPRTGQAGEGLTTQYF. CDR3 DNA sequence: TGTGCCAGCTCACCTCCCCGGACGGGACAAGCGGGAGAGGGGTTGACGACCCAGTACTTC.

The CDR3 sequence is CASSPFLAGVAGANVLTF. CDR3 sequence (DNA): TGTGCCAGCAGTCCCTTTCTAGCGGGAGTGGCTGGGGCCAACGTCCTGACTTTC. V and J are TRBV27 and TRBJ2-6; TRBD2 agrees at 10 bases. V lost 5 bases and J lost 2; bases outside the gene matches: 9. CDR3 length: 18 amino acids. Germline V gives CDR1 MNHEY, CDR2 SMNVEV (reference sequence).

The chain has TRBV6-1 and TRBJ1-1; D is uncertain. Germline loops: CDR1 MNHNS, CDR2 SASEGT. Trimming removed 6 bases at V and 1 base at J, with 9 bases between. This CDR3 contains 13 residues. The CDR3 DNA reads TGTGCCAGCAGCACATCCCAGAACACTGAAGCTTTCTTT. The encoded protein is CASSTSQNTEAFF.

The chain carries TRBV10-3 and TRBJ2-1; 9 bases are shared with TRBD1. This CDR3 region has 12 residues. With 4 bases clipped from V and 11 bases from J, the junction kept 3 bases outside the gene matches. Germline CDR1 is ENHRY and CDR2 is SYGVKD. This chain's CDR3 is CAISGGQGKQFF. The CDR3 DNA sequence: TGTGCCATCAGTGGGGGACAGGGCAAGCAGTTCTTC.

Written as DNA, the CDR3 is TGTGCCAGCAGTTTCTCAAGTAGAGCCTACGAGCAGTACTTC. Amino acids: CASSFSSRAYEQYF. The chain recombines TRBV28 with TRBJ2-7; D gene unclear. V dropped 3 bases and J dropped 2 bases, with 11 bases sitting between them. Looked up from germline, CDR1 is MDHEN and CDR2 is SYDVKM. The CDR3 loop spans 14 amino acids.

The chain couples TRBV11-3 to TRBJ1-1, with unresolved D. Germline V gives CDR1 SGHNT, CDR2 YENEEA. V lost 3 bases and J lost 1, with 6 bases in between. This CDR3 comprises 13 residues. The CDR3 is CASSLAGNTEAFF. DNA of the CDR3: TGTGCCAGCAGCTTGGCAGGGAACACTGAAGCTTTCTTT.

This chain connects TRBV5-6 to TRBJ2-7; D remains ambiguous. Germline lookup yields CDR1 SGHDT and CDR2 YYEEEE. The V end lost 4 bases, the J end lost 3 bases, and 11 bases lay between the germline ends. This CDR3 contains 13 residues. CDR3 residues: CASSPGVGYEQYF. The DNA for the CDR3 is TGTGCCAGCAGCCCCGGAGTTGGCTACGAGCAGTACTTC. Looking up the rest from reference TRBV5-6 and TRBJ2-7 gives the full variable domain: DAGVTQSPTHLIKTRGQQVTLRCSPKSGHDTVSWYQQALGQGPQFIFQYYEEEERQRGNFPDRFSGHQFPNYSSELNVNALLLGDSALYLCASSPGVGYEQYFGPGTRLTVT.

V and J are TRBV18 and TRBJ2-5; no clear D. The CDR3 extends over 13 amino acids. The germline CDR1 and CDR2 sequences are KGHSH and LQKENI. Trimming took off 3 bases at V and 2 bases at J, with 7 bases between the two ends. This CDR3 reads CASSPFLQETQYF. CDR3 DNA: TGTGCCAGCTCACCTTTCCTTCAAGAGACCCAGTACTTC. The variable domain in full, completed from reference TRBV18 and TRBJ2-5, reads NAGVMQNPRHLVRRRGQEARLRCSPMKGHSHVYWYRQLPEEGLKFMVYLQKENIIDESGMPKERFSAEFPKEGPSILRIQQVVRGDSAAYFCASSPFLQETQYFGPGTRLLVL.

The CDR3 DNA is TGTGCCAGTAGGTTTGTGACCGGGACAGGGGGCGCGCGCACTGAAGCTTTCTTT. Its translation is CASRFVTGTGGARTEAFF. The V gene is TRBV19, the J gene TRBJ1-1; 12 nucleotides line up with TRBD1. V shed 6 bases and J 4 bases; nucleotides not matched to a gene: 15. The germline gives CDR1 LNHDA, CDR2 SQIVND (reference sequence). The CDR3 is made up of 18 amino acids. The complete variable domain, with remaining parts taken from reference TRBV19 and TRBJ1-1, reads DGGITQSPKYLFRKEGQNVTLSCEQNLNHDAMYWYRQDPGQGLRLIYYSQIVNDFQKGDIAEGYSVSREKKESFPLTVTSAQKNPTAFYLCASRFVTGTGGARTEAFFGQGTRLTVV.

The chain uses TRBV7-9 and TRBJ2-1; TRBD1 matches 7 bases. The CDR3 has 16 residues. The trim removed 5 bases at V and 3 bases at J, leaving 10 bases unmatched. Germline V gene sequence: CDR1 SEHNR, CDR2 FQNEAQ (reference sequence). The CDR3 nucleotides are TGTGCCAGCAGCCCTGAACAGGGGAGCAGCTACAATGAGCAGTTCTTC. Its protein product is CASSPEQGSSYNEQFF. Combining the CDR3 with reference TRBV7-9 and TRBJ2-1 gives the whole variable domain DTGVSQNPRHKITKRGQNVTFRCDPISEHNRLYWYRQTLGQGPEFLTYFQNEAQLEKSRLLSDRFSAERPKGSFSTLEIQRTEQGDSAMYLCASSPEQGSSYNEQFFGPGTRLTVL.

The V call is TRBV7-2, the J call TRBJ2-2, with no clear D. CDR3 length: 14 amino acids. The germline V gene encodes CDR1 SGHTA and CDR2 FQGNSA. V dropped 5 bases and J dropped 1 base, with 8 bases sitting between them. This chain's CDR3 is CASSPRQNTGELFF. The CDR3 nucleotides read TGTGCCAGCAGCCCTCGACAGAACACCGGGGAGCTGTTTTTT.

The V call is TRBV10-3, the J call TRBJ1-2; a possible D gene is TRBD1 (6 bases). V was trimmed by 4 bases and J by 5 bases, leaving 14 bases between them. The CDR3 length is 14 residues. Germline V gene data show CDR1 as ENHRY and CDR2 as SYGVKD. The DNA for the CDR3 is TGTGCCATCAGTGGTGAGGGGGATGGGTATGGCTACACCTTC. Its protein product is CAISGEGDGYGYTF.